This T cell receptor (beta chain) was documented in a study of beta chain features in type 1 diabetes. Overall study results and limits: Among patients with Type 1 diabetes, TCRB CDR3s were moderately but significantly shorter in every one of the four CD4+ subsets. The study left unresolved whether HLA type influences TCRB rearrangement.

Germline CDR1 and CDR2: LNHDA and SQIVND (reference sequence). V was clipped by 7 bases and J by 8 bases, with 9 bases between them. The length of the CDR3 is 12 residues. This clone came up a few times. Its matching antigen is unknown. Reverse transcribing all isolated RNA meant expressed TCRB transcripts were sequenced. Clones were read by immunoSEQ multiplex PCR, and TCRdb kept only the in-frame ones, dropping some. The data hold 600,000 to 700,000 clones, with around 11% observed a single time. This receptor was taken from a man aged 25 to 45 with type 1 diabetes. This chain uses TRBV19 with TRBJ1-6; no firm D call. The sample was naive CD4+ T cells from blood. CDR3 coding DNA: TGTGCCAGTAAGGAGGAAGATTCACCCCTCCACTTT. The encoded protein is CASKEEDSPLHF. The complete variable domain, with remaining parts taken from reference TRBV19 and TRBJ1-6, reads DGGITQSPKYLFRKEGQNVTLSCEQNLNHDAMYWYRQDPGQGLRLIYYSQIVNDFQKGDIAEGYSVSREKKESFPLTVTSAQKNPTAFYLCASKEEDSPLHFGNGTRLTVT.